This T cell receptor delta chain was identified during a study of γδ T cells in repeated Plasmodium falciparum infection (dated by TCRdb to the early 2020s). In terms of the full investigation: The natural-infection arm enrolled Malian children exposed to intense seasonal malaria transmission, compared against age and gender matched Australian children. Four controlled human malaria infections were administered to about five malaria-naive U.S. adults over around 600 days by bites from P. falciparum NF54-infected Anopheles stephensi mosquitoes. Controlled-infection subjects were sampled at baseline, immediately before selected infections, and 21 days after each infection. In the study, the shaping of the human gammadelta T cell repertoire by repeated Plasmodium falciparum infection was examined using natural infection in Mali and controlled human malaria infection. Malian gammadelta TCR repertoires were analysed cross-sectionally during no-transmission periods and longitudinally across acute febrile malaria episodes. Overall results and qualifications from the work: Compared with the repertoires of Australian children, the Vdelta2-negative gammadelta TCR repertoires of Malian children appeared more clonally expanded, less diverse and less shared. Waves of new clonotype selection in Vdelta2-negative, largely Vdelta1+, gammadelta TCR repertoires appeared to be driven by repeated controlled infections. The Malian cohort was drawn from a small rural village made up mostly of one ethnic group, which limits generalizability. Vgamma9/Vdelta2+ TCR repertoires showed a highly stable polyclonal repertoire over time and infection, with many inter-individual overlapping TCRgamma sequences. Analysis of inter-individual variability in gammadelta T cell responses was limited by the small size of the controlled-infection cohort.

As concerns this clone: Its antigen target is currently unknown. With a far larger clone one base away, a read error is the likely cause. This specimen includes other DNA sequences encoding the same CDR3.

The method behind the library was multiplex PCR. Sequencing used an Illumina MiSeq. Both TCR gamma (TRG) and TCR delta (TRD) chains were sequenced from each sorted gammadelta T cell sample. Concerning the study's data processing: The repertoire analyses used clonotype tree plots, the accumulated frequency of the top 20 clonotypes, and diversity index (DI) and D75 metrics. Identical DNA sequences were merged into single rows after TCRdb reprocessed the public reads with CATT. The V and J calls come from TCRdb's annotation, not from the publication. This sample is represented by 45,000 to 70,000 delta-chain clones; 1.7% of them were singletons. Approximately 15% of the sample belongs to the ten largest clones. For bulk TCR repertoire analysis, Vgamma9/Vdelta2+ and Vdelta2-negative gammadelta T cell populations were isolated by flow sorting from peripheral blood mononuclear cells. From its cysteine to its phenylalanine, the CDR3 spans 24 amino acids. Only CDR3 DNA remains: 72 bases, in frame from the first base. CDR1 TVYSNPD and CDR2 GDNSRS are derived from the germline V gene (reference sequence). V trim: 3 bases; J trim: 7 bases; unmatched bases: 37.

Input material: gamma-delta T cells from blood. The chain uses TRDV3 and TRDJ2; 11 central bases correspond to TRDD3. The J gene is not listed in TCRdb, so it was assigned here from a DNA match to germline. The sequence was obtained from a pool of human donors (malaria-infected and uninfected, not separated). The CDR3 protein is CAFRFYRNYEGIYWGIVVRAQLFF. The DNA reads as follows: TGTGCCTTCAGATTCTACCGGAACTACGAGGGAATTTACTGGGGGATAGTGGTTAGAGCACAACTCTTCTTT.